These 3 T cell receptor beta chains share one sample of origin, sequenced in a study of blood T cell repertoires in COVID-19. This table comes from immunoSEQ multiplex PCR, and its TCRdb copy is limited to in-frame clones, with some not included. In the table there are approximately 150,000 clones, 79% of which are singletons. Sequences were obtained from peripheral blood. The receptors were sampled from a woman in her sixties or seventies with COVID-19, enrolled during active disease.

This clone was seen at least ten times. This chain uses TRBV4-2 with TRBJ2-2, with D maybe TRBD1 (6 bases). With 1 base removed from V and 1 base from J, the gap between germline ends came to 16 bases. The V gene's germline CDR1 is LGHNA and CDR2 YNFKEQ. This CDR3 spans 18 amino acids. CDR3 loop: CASSQVNLGTLNTGELFF. As DNA, the CDR3 is TGTGCCAGCAGCCAAGTTAATCTCGGGACATTGAACACCGGGGAGCTGTTTTTT.

The chain links TRBV19 to TRBJ2-3; 11 positions match TRBD1. V shed 4 bases, J shed 3 bases, and the junction held 6 bases outside the gene matches. Germline values: CDR1 LNHDA, CDR2 SQIVND (reference sequence). The CDR3 totals 16 residues. The CDR3 bases are TGTGCCAGTAGTAACTTGGGGACAGGGGGGACAGATACGCAGTATTTT. Translating it yields CASSNLGTGGTDTQYF.

This rearrangement joins TRBV6-5 to TRBJ1-5, with TRBD1 as a possible D gene (5 bases). The germline V and J ends were trimmed by 6 bases and 5 bases, with 17 bases remaining between them. The CDR3 contains 15 residues. Germline-derived CDR1 and CDR2 are MNHEY and SVGAGI. The CDR3 coding sequence is TGTGCCAGCAGGCCAGGGTGGGGCGGCGATCAGCCCCAGCATTTT. It encodes CASRPGWGGDQPQHF.